These 13 T cell receptor beta chains were sequenced from one sample in a study of response to subunit inactivated influenza vaccine. One entry per CDR3 protein results from TCRdb running MiXCR on the RT-PCR reads. The table lists some 800,000 distinct CDR3 sequences, 21% of them singletons. The source was PBMCs from blood, collected 5 to 6 days after vaccination. These receptor sequences come from a man aged 50 to 60 who received an inactivated influenza vaccine.

The chain employs TRBV24-1 and TRBJ2-1; tentative D call: TRBD2 (5 bases). V lost 4 bases and J lost 10, with 19 bases in between. This CDR3 region has 15 residues. Germline V gene lookup returns CDR1 KGHDR and CDR2 SFDVKD. Written as DNA, the CDR3 is TGTGCCACCAGTGAACGGGGTGAGGGTCGTATAGAGCAGTTCTTC. Its translation: CATSERGEGRIEQFF.

This clonotype was picked up a small number of times. This chain uses TRBV7-8 with TRBJ2-2, with D perhaps TRBD2 (5 bases). This CDR3 comprises 15 residues. V was cut by 6 bases and J by 4 bases, with 15 bases left in between. In germline, CDR1 is SGHVS, CDR2 FQNEAQ. CDR3 DNA: TGTGCCAGCAGGGGAGCCCCGAGAGGCACCGGGGAGCTGTTTTTT. It codes for CASRGAPRGTGELFF.

V and J are TRBV20-1 and TRBJ2-2, with D possibly TRBD2 on 5 matching bases. From germline, CDR1 is DFQATT and CDR2 SNEGSKA (reference sequence). The CDR3 is 14 amino acids. Trimming took off 2 bases at V and 1 base at J, with 8 bases between the two ends. The CDR3 bases are TGCAGTGCTAGACCCGGACTGAACACCGGGGAGCTGTTTTTT. Protein product: CSARPGLNTGELFF.

This chain links TRBV7-2 with TRBJ2-3; maybe TRBD2 (5 bases). Germline CDR1 reads SGHTA; CDR2 reads FQGNSA. V lost 4 bases and J lost 3, with 14 bases in between. The CDR3 loop spans 15 amino acids. As DNA, the CDR3 is TGTGCCAGCAGCTGGGCTAGCCTACTTACAGATACGCAGTATTTT. As protein: CASSWASLLTDTQYF.

For the CDR3, the DNA is TGTGCCAGCAGCAATTCCGTCGCAGACGGCTACACCTTC. It is translated as CASSNSVADGYTF. The rearrangement uses TRBV9 and TRBJ1-2; D is unresolved. Looked up from germline, CDR1 is SGDLS and CDR2 is YYNGEE. The V and J ends lost 4 bases and 8 bases respectively, with 15 bases between them. The CDR3 is 13 residues long.

The CDR3 reads CASRERRGGHTDTQYF. The CDR3 DNA is TGTGCCAGCAGAGAAAGGCGGGGGGGCCACACAGATACGCAGTATTTT. This chain joins TRBV6-1 and TRBJ2-3; 9 bases agree with TRBD2. This CDR3 has 16 residues. V lost 6 bases and J lost 2; bases outside the gene matches: 9. Germline V gene data show CDR1 as MNHNS and CDR2 as SASEGT.

The chain recombines TRBV6-1 with TRBJ2-6; D is ambiguous. The germline gives CDR1 MNHNS, CDR2 SASEGT. V was trimmed by 6 bases and J by 0 bases, leaving 9 bases between them. The CDR3 is 15 residues long. CDR3 DNA sequence: TGTGCCAGCAGCCCCATCCCCTCTGGGGCCAACGTCCTGACTTTC. It translates to CASSPIPSGANVLTF.

This chain joins TRBV3-1 and TRBJ2-3; TRBD2 aligns across 12 bases. Looked up from germline, CDR1 is LGHDT and CDR2 is YNNKEL (reference sequence). The CDR3 runs to 17 residues. V lost 0 bases to trimming and J lost 5 bases; unmatched junction nucleotides: 6. As DNA, the CDR3 is TGTGCCAGCAGCCAAGACCTAGCGGGAGGGTCGGGAGATACGCAGTATTTT. It specifies CASSQDLAGGSGDTQYF.

The genes are TRBV30 and TRBJ2-1; 11 nucleotides match TRBD2. Germline V gene sequence: CDR1 GTSNPN, CDR2 SVGIG (reference sequence). Germline trimming cut 3 bases from V and 0 bases from J; bases unmatched to any gene: 4. The CDR3 runs 16 residues. The CDR3 here is CAWSRLAGSSYNEQFF. CDR3 nucleotides: TGTGCCTGGAGCCGACTAGCGGGGTCCTCCTACAATGAGCAGTTCTTC.

This clonotype was seen only a few times. The chain joins TRBV6-1 to TRBJ2-3; D is undetermined. Trimming cost V 6 bases and J 1 base, with 11 bases left between them. From germline, CDR1 is MNHNS and CDR2 SASEGT. This CDR3 is built from 14 residues. The CDR3 nucleotides read TGTGCCAGCAGACTTGTGACTGGCACAGATACGCAGTATTTT. Its protein product is CASRLVTGTDTQYF.

This clonotype was picked up a small number of times. The chain combines TRBV12-3 or TRBV12-4 with TRBJ2-1; 8 bases are a match to TRBD2. V gave up 3 bases and J gave up 3 bases; unmatched junction bases: 7. The CDR3 totals 16 residues. CDR3 in amino acids: CASSFKAGGYYNEQFF. In DNA form, the CDR3 reads TGTGCCAGCAGTTTTAAGGCGGGAGGATACTACAATGAGCAGTTCTTC.

This chain uses TRBV5-5 with TRBJ2-3, with 8 bases matching TRBD2. The CDR3 spans 14 residues. V was clipped by 2 bases and J by 2 bases; unmatched bases: 1. Germline CDR1 is SGHKS and CDR2 is YYEKEE (reference sequence). CDR3 protein: CASSFSGATDTQYF. The CDR3 DNA follows: TGTGCCAGCAGCTTTAGCGGGGCCACAGATACGCAGTATTTT.

This chain connects TRBV7-9 to TRBJ2-3; 8 nucleotides line up with TRBD1. Looked up from germline, CDR1 is SEHNR and CDR2 is FQNEAQ (reference sequence). The CDR3 runs 15 residues. Trimming cost V 3 bases and J 0 bases; bases outside gene matches: 2. CDR3 DNA sequence: TGTGCCAGCAGCTTGGGACAGGAGAGCACAGATACGCAGTATTTT. This sequence encodes CASSLGQESTDTQYF.